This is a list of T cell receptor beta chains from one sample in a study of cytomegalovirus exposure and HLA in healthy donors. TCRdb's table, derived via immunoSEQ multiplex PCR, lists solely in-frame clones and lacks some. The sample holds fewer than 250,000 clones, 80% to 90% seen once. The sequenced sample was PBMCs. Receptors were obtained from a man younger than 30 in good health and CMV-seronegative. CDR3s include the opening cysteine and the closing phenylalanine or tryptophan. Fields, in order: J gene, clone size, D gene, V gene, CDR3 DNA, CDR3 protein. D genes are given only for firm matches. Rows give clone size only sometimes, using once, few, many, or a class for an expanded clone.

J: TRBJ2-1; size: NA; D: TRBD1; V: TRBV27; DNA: TGTGCCAGCAGTTTACCGGGACAGGGGTTTAATGAGCAGTTCTTC; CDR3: CASSLPGQGFNEQFF
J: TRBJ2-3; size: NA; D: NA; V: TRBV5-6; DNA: TGTGCCAGCAGCCTCTCAGATACGCAGTATTTT; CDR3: CASSLSDTQYF
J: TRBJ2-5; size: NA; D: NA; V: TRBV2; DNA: TGTGCCAGCAGTGGCGCGGGGGCCCTAGAGATACAAGAGACCCAGTACTTC; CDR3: CASSGAGALEIQETQYF
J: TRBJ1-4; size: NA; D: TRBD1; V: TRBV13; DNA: TGTGCCAGCAGCTCGCTCCTGACAGGGGGTGGAGAAAAACTGTTTTTT; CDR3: CASSSLLTGGGEKLFF
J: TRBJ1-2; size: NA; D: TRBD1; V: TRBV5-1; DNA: TGCGCCAGCAGCCAGACCGGGACAGGGGGCGACTATGGCTACACCTTC; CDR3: CASSQTGTGGDYGYTF
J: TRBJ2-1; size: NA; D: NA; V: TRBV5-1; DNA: TGCGCCAGCAGCTTGAACATTTGGGGGGGCGGCAATGAGCAGTTCTTC; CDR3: CASSLNIWGGGNEQFF
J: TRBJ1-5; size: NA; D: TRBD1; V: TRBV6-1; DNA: TGTGCCAGCAGTGAAGGGCAGGGGGTGGGTCAGCCCCAGCATTTT; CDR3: CASSEGQGVGQPQHF
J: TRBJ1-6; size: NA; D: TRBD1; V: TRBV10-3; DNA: TGTGCCATCAGTCGGACAGGCCGAGGGGATTCACCCCTCCACTTT; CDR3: CAISRTGRGDSPLHF
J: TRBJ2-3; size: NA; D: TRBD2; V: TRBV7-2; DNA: TGTGCCAGCAGCGCCCAGGGACTAGCGGGACGAGATACGCAGTATTTT; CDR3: CASSAQGLAGRDTQYF
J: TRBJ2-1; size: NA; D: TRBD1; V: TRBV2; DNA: TGTGCCAGCAAGATAGACAGGGGAGGAGTAAATGAGCAGTTCTTC; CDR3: CASKIDRGGVNEQFF
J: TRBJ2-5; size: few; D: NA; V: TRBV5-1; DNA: TGCGCCAGCAGCGTCGATGGGCAGGGAGAGACCCAGTACTTC; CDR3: CASSVDGQGETQYF
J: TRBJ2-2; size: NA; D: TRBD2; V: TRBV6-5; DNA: TGTGCCAGCAGTTCCCTAGCGGGGGCCCTCACCGGGGAGCTGTTTTTT; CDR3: CASSSLAGALTGELFF
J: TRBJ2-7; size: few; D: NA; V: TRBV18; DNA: TGTGCCAGCTCAACGACTCAGGGTGCCGAGCAGTACTTC; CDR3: CASSTTQGAEQYF
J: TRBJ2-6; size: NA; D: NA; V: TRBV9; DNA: TGTGCCAGCAGCGTTACAGGTTTCCCTGGGGCCAACGTCCTGACTTTC; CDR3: CASSVTGFPGANVLTF
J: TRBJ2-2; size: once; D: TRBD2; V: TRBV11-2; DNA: TGTGCCAGCAGCCCTAGCGGGGGGGCTTGGGAGCTGTTTTTT; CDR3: CASSPSGGAWELFF
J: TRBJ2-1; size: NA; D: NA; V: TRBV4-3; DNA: TGCGCCAGCAGTATATACGGGGACACTTACAATGAGCAGTTCTTC; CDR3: CASSIYGDTYNEQFF
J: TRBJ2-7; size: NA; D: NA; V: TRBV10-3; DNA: TGTGCCATCAGTCAACGGGAGCAGGGCTTTTACGAGCAGTACTTC; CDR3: CAISQREQGFYEQYF
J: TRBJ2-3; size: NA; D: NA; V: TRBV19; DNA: TGTGCCAGTAGACCCGGTCTAGTCGTCACAGATACGCAGTATTTT; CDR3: CASRPGLVVTDTQYF
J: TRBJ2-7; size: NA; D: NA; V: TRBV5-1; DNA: TGCGCCAGCAGCTTGGAACAGGGCCCCTACGAGCAGTACTTC; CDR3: CASSLEQGPYEQYF
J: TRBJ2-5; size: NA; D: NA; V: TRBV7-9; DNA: TGTGCCAGCAGTTCCACGGTAGGGGCAGAGACCCAGTACTTC; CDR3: CASSSTVGAETQYF
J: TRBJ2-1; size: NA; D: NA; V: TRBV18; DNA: TGTGCCAGCTCACCAGGCCAGTCCGAGGCTCAGTTCTTC; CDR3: CASSPGQSEAQFF
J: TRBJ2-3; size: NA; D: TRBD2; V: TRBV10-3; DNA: TGTGCCATCAGTGAGTCGGCTAGCGGGGGGGCTCTAGAGAAGACAGATACGCAGTATTTT; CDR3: CAISESASGGALEKTDTQYF
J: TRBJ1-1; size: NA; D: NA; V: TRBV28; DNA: TGTGCCAGCAGTGGGGCCACCCCTGAAGCTTTCTTT; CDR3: CASSGATPEAFF
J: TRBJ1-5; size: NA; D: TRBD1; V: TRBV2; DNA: TGTGCCAGCAGTCTCGACAGGGTCAGGCCCCAGCATTTT; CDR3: CASSLDRVRPQHF
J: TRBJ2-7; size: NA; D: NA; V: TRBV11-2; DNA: TGTGCCAGCGGCAGGACTGGCTCCTACGAGCAGTACTTC; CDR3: CASGRTGSYEQYF
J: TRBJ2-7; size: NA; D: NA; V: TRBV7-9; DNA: TGTGCCATTAGGGAGGATACGGGCGACGAGCAGTACTTC; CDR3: CAIREDTGDEQYF
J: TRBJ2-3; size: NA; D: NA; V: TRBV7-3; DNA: TGTGCCAGCAGCTTAGGAGAGAATACGCAGTATTTT; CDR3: CASSLGENTQYF
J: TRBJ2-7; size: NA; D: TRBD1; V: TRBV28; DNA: TGTGCCAGCAGTTTGGGGACAGGGGCCCCCTACGAGCAGTACTTC; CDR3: CASSLGTGAPYEQYF
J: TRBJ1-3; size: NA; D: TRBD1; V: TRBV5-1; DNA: TGCGCCAGCAGCTTGGGTCGGGACAGCAGCTCTGGAAACACCATATATTTT; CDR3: CASSLGRDSSSGNTIYF
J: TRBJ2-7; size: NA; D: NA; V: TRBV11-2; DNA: TGTGCCAGCAGCCAGGCGGGACAGTCACTCTACGAGCAGTACTTC; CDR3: CASSQAGQSLYEQYF
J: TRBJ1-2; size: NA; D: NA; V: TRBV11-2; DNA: TGTGCCAGCAGCTTAGGTCCAGAGGCCCCCACCTTC; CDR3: CASSLGPEAPTF
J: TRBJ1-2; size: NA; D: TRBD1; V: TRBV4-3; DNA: TGCGCCAGCAGCCAAGAGAGGGGACAGGGGCCCTACACCTTC; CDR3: CASSQERGQGPYTF
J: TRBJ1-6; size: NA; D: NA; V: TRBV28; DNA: TGTGCCAGCAGTTTTGGCACTTCACCCCTCCACTTT; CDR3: CASSFGTSPLHF
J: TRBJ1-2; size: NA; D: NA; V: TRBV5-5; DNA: TGTGCCAGCAGCCCCCGGGACACCAGCTGGGATGGCTACACCTTC; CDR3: CASSPRDTSWDGYTF
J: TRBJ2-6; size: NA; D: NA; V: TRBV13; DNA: TGTGCCAGCAGCTCAAGCATGGTCTCTGGGGCCAACGTCCTGACTTTC; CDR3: CASSSSMVSGANVLTF
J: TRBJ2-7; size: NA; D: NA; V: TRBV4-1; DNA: TGCGCCAGCAGCCTCCAAAGGTCGGGGGAAGGCTACGAGCAGTACTTC; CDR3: CASSLQRSGEGYEQYF
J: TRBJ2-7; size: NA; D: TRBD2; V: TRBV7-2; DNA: TGTGCCAGCCGCTTTGTGGGGGGGGGATACGAGCAGTACTTC; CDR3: CASRFVGGGYEQYF
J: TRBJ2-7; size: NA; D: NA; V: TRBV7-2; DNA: TGTGCCAGCAGCCCCGCTAAGCGCGAGCAGTACTTC; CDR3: CASSPAKREQYF
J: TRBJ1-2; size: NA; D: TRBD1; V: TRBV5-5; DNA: TGTGCCAGCAGCTTCACACCGGGACAGGAATCTGTCTATGGCTACACCTTC; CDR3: CASSFTPGQESVYGYTF
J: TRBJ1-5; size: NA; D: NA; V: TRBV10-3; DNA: TGTGCCATCAGTGAGGAGGTGGGGAGTCAGCCCCAGCATTTT; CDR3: CAISEEVGSQPQHF
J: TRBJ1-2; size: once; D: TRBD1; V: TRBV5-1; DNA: TGCGCCAGCAGCCCCCGGGACAGAGAGACTAACTATGGCTACACCTTC; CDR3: CASSPRDRETNYGYTF
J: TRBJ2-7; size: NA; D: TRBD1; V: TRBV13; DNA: TGTGCCAGCAGCTTATCTAAACAGGGGGCCATCTACGAGCAGTACTTC; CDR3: CASSLSKQGAIYEQYF
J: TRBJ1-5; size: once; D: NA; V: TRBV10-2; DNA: TGCGCCAGCAGGAGGTCCTTTAGCAATCAGCCCCAGCATTTT; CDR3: CASRRSFSNQPQHF
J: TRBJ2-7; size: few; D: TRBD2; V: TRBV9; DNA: TGTGCCAGCAGCGTAGCGGGGGGGCGGGACGAGCAGTACTTC; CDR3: CASSVAGGRDEQYF
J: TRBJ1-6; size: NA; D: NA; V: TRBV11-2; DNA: TGTGCCAGCAGTTCCAGCTCCTATAATTCACCCCTCCACTTT; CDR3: CASSSSSYNSPLHF
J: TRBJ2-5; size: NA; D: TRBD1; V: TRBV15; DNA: TGTGCCACCAGCAGGGGGACAGATCAAGAGACCCAGTACTTC; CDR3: CATSRGTDQETQYF
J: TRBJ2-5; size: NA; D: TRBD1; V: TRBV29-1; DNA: TGCAGCGTTCCCCTAGGGCCCGCAGGGGGCCTTGAGACCCAGTACTTC; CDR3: CSVPLGPAGGLETQYF
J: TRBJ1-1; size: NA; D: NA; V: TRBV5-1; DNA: TGCGCCAGCAGCTTGGCCTCCAGGGCCACACTATACACTGAAGCTTTCTTT; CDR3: CASSLASRATLYTEAFF
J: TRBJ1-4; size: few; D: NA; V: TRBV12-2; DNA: TGTGCAAGTCGCTTCACAGGGGGTCGTGAAAAACTGTTTTTT; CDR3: CASRFTGGREKLFF
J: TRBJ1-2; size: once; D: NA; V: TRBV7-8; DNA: TGTGCCAGCAGCGCCACGCAGGGGAGAGATGGCTACACCTTC; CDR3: CASSATQGRDGYTF
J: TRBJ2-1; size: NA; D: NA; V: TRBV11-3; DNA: TGTGCCAGCAGCTCAGGGGTTGGGAATGAGCAGTTCTTC; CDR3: CASSSGVGNEQFF
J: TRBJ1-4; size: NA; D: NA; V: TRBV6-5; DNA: TGTGCCAGCAGTTACTCCCCCGGGGTGGGCGAAAAACTGTTTTTT; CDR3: CASSYSPGVGEKLFF